This T cell receptor beta chain was retrieved from a study of neoadjuvant anti-PD-1 for oral cavity cancer. Whole-study context: Patients without progression got a fourth dose around day 43.

Germline V gene lookup returns CDR1 MNHNS and CDR2 SASEGT. The CDR3 consists of 14 residues. Trimming left V 2 bases short and J 0 bases short, with 8 bases between. This clone was counted once. Sequencing was performed with immunoSEQ multiplex PCR; in TCRdb, only in-frame clones are kept and a portion is missing. The table lists about 32,000 clones, more than 65% of them singletons, with roughly 3.2% in the top ten. Time point specified: after neoadjuvant nivolumab, at surgical resection. PBMCs were not maintained or expanded in culture before analysis. This chain connects TRBV6-1 to TRBJ2-7; D remains ambiguous. The origin of this receptor is a person aged 40 to 85 with oral cavity squamous cell carcinoma. The specimen comprised PBMCs, sampled after nivolumab (anti-PD-1) treatment. The DNA of the CDR3 is TGTGCCAGCAGTGAACAGGCGGACTCCTACGAGCAGTACTTC. Translating gives CASSEQADSYEQYF.